The T cell receptor (beta chain) under discussion was sequenced for a study of blood T cell repertoires in COVID-19 (dated by TCRdb to about 2020). In the study overall: Samples covering the acute and convalescent phases of COVID-19 were provided by collaborators in the United States, Italy and Spain. The prospective study material was composed of cDNA or gDNA derived from T cells, B-cell-depleted T cells, or PBMCs. Subjects who had been exposed to COVID-19, were actively infected with it, or had recovered from it provided the deeply sampled blood TCRbeta repertoires that made up the dataset. The repertoires were released in a freely available public database meant as a resource for research on the immune response to SARS-CoV-2. The samples were drawn from two sources: the first 160 participants of the ongoing ImmuneRACE study, and 950 to 1,500 subjects contributed by 6 global collaborators. Sample metadata almost always included a de-identified subject ID, COVID-19 status, age in years and sex. Where available, HLA class I and class II types were taken from metadata supplied by the sample provider and were not determined by assay-based typing. General conclusions and limits of the study: The quantity of clinical and demographic metadata differed by source and by participant and was supplied without curation.

A second Seattle source provided samples from volunteer blood donors who had recovered from COVID-19. The collaborating institutions used their own protocols to collect whole blood in K2EDTA tubes. For TCRbeta analysis, collaborators shipped samples as frozen whole blood, isolated PBMCs, or DNA extracted from either of those sample types. Measured from the cysteine to the phenylalanine, the CDR3 is 12 residues long. Only the CDR3 DNA stays, 36 bases, in frame from base 1. The germline V gene provides CDR1 SGHNT and CDR2 YENEEA. V gives up 6 bases and J gives up 1 base, and the segment between their germline ends measures 6 bases. This clone has just one count. The target of this receptor is not known. The sample holds no much larger clone one base away, and base qualities are not on file. The immunoSEQ Assay, a bias-controlled multiplex PCR, was used to amplify TCRbeta CDR3 regions from genomic DNA. In the paper's pipeline: Within the assay, amplification of reference gene primers was used to estimate how many nucleated cells each sample contained. To quantify the absolute abundance of each unique TCRbeta CDR3 rearrangement, sequence reads were collapsed and filtered. For each sample, productive Simpson clonality was calculated as the square root of Simpson's diversity index over productive rearrangements. TCRdb limited this immuneACCESS table to in-frame rearrangements with V and J called. A share of clones is missing; checked studies link under half to unresolved V genes, and the rest is unexplained. Clone size and the V and J calls come from that table; the DNA yielded D and trimming. The sample table shows approximately 130,000 clones, and approximately 84% are seen once. Of the sample, approximately 16% falls within the top ten clones.

The chain uses TRBV11-3 and TRBJ1-1, with the D gene call left open. This receptor was obtained from a woman between 45 and 60 years old who had recovered from COVID-19. The material sequenced was peripheral blood. This receptor has the CDR3 CASRKQNTEAFF. The nucleotide sequence is TGTGCCAGCAGGAAGCAGAACACTGAAGCTTTCTTT.